This is a list of T cell receptor beta chains from one sample in a study of blood T cell repertoires in COVID-19. The repertoire was sequenced with immunoSEQ multiplex PCR; TCRdb's copy has only in-frame clones and lacks some. In the table there are some 160,000 clones, 85% to 90% of which are singletons. The sequenced sample was peripheral blood. The receptors shown here come from a man aged 45-65 years who had recovered from COVID-19. The CDR3 runs from the conserved cysteine through the conserved F or W. A D gene is named only where the DNA matches it firmly. Size values are once, few and many counts, or a class for expanded clones, and some rows have none.

TRBD2 TRBJ2-7 NA TRBV15 CATSSPSGGEDEQYF TGTGCCACCAGCAGCCCTAGCGGGGGGGAGGACGAGCAGTACTTC
NA TRBJ1-6 once TRBV5-1 CASSLPGSNSPLHF TGCGCCAGCAGCTTGCCCGGGAGTAATTCACCCCTCCACTTT
NA TRBJ2-7 NA TRBV6-5 CASSLSRGSYEQYF TGTGCCAGCAGTTTGTCCAGGGGCTCCTACGAGCAGTACTTC
TRBD1 TRBJ1-6 NA TRBV2 CASGTGGLEPSYNSPLHF TGTGCCAGCGGGACAGGGGGGCTAGAACCCTCCTATAATTCACCCCTCCACTTT
NA TRBJ1-2 NA TRBV20-1 CSAQAGDGYTF TGCAGTGCCCAGGCAGGGGACGGCTACACCTTC
TRBD2 TRBJ2-1 NA TRBV24-1 CATSDPTSGAYNEQFF TGTGCCACCAGTGATCCAACTAGCGGAGCCTACAATGAGCAGTTCTTC
NA TRBJ2-1 NA TRBV27 CASSSRPIYNEQFF TGTGCCAGCAGTTCCCGCCCTATCTACAATGAGCAGTTCTTC
NA TRBJ1-6 NA TRBV7-3 CASSLNRSNSPLHF TGTGCCAGCAGCCTAAACAGGTCGAATTCACCCCTCCACTTT
NA TRBJ2-1 few TRBV7-8 CASSSPLGSQYEQFF TGTGCCAGCAGCTCCCCCCTGGGTAGCCAGTATGAGCAGTTCTTC
NA TRBJ1-1 NA TRBV5-6 CASSFKEGRVTEAFF TGTGCCAGCAGCTTCAAAGAGGGGAGGGTCACTGAAGCTTTCTTT